This T cell receptor beta chain came from a study of blood T cell repertoires in COVID-19. This CDR3 contains 13 residues. Trimming pared 2 bases from V and 5 bases from J, leaving 9 bases between. Germline lookup yields CDR1 SGHTA and CDR2 FQGTGA. Libraries were prepared by immunoSEQ multiplex PCR; TCRdb keeps only in-frame clonotypes and omits some of them. The profile shows just under 350,000 clones, 88% of them singletons. Sequenced: peripheral blood. J is TRBJ2-5 and V is TRBV7-3; D gene unclear. This TCR was recovered from a woman between 65 and 79 years old with COVID-19, enrolled during active disease. The CDR3 DNA reads TGTGCCAGCAGCTTAGATATCCGGGAGACCCAGTACTTC. This translates into CASSLDIRETQYF.